Listed here are 17 T cell receptor beta chains from one sample, sequenced in a study of OX40 agonist ivuxolimab in advanced cancers. TCRdb's table, derived via immunoSEQ multiplex PCR, lists solely in-frame clones and lacks some. The repertoire holds 80,000 or so clones, approximately 92% seen once, with about 0.32% in the top ten. The specimen comprised CD4+ or CD8+ T cells sorted from blood, sampled in a trial of the OX40 agonist ivuxolimab. The source is an adult with an advanced solid tumor such as melanoma, head and neck, liver or kidney cancer.

This chain joins TRBV6-4 and TRBJ2-5; D tentatively reads TRBD1 or TRBD2 (5 bases each). V was shortened by 2 bases and J by 7 bases, with 20 bases between the two germline ends. The germline gives CDR1 MRHNA, CDR2 SNTAGT. The CDR3 spans 16 residues. As DNA, the CDR3 is TGTGCCAGCAGTGACACATACCGGGACCCACTGCGGACCCAGTACTTC. Amino acid sequence: CASSDTYRDPLRTQYF.

The chain combines TRBV25-1 with TRBJ2-7; 10 nucleotides align to TRBD2. CDR1 is MGHDK, CDR2 SYGVNS, per germline. CDR3 length equals 14 residues. V trimming: 4 bases; J trimming: 11 bases; junction bases outside the gene matches: 11. CDR3 residues: CASSAPGLANKKYF. The CDR3 DNA reads TGTGCCAGCAGTGCGCCGGGACTAGCGAATAAAAAGTACTTC.

This sequence joins TRBV5-1 and TRBJ2-7; D gene ambiguous. CDR1 SGHRS and CDR2 YFSETQ come from the germline V gene. Trimming left V 5 bases short and J 6 bases short, with 12 bases between. The length of the CDR3 is 12 residues. As DNA, the CDR3 is TGCGCCAGCAGGGAGAACGGGCTCGAGCAGTACTTC. Its protein is CASRENGLEQYF.

The chain joins TRBV10-3 to TRBJ1-3; D gene ambiguous. Germline V lookup: CDR1 ENHRY, CDR2 SYGVKD. The V and J ends lost 6 bases and 0 bases respectively, with 9 bases between them. The CDR3 sequence is 14 residues long. CDR3 amino acids: CAIRRPASGNTIYF. CDR3 DNA: TGTGCCATCAGGAGACCGGCCTCTGGAAACACCATATATTTT.

The chain joins TRBV25-1 to TRBJ2-5; D unresolved. Trimming removed 7 bases from V and 4 bases from J, with 13 bases in between. The CDR3 spans 13 residues. Germline V gene data show CDR1 as MGHDK and CDR2 as SYGVNS. The DNA for the CDR3 is TGTGCCAGCAATTTTAGGGAAGGAGAGACCCAGTACTTC. This translates into CASNFREGETQYF. Supplemented by reference TRBV25-1 and TRBJ2-5, the full variable domain reads EADIYQTPRYLVIGTGKKITLECSQTMGHDKMYWYQQDPGMELHLIHYSYGVNSTEKGDLSSESTVSRIRTEHFPLTLESARPSHTSQYLCASNFREGETQYFGPGTRLLVL.

V is TRBV28 and J is TRBJ1-1; TRBD1 aligns across 9 bases. The germline CDR1 and CDR2 sequences are MDHEN and SYDVKM. The CDR3 runs to 14 residues. The ends lost 5 bases at V and 11 bases at J; junction bases unmatched: 12. The CDR3 nucleotides read TGTGCCAGCAGTATCCATACAGGGGGCGAAGGGGCTTTCTTT. Translated, it gives CASSIHTGGEGAFF.

The chain combines TRBV5-5 with TRBJ1-5; perhaps TRBD1 as D (6 bases). The germline gives CDR1 SGHKS, CDR2 YYEKEE (reference sequence). The CDR3 covers 16 residues. The V and J ends lost 2 bases and 9 bases respectively, with 21 bases between them. The CDR3 coding sequence is TGTGCCAGCAGCTTCATGGAGGGGACACCTTACCTGCCCCAGCATTTT. It yields the protein CASSFMEGTPYLPQHF.

This chain links TRBV5-8 with TRBJ2-7; D ambiguous. The CDR3 runs to 11 residues. Germline values: CDR1 SGHTS, CDR2 YDEGEE. V gave up 5 bases and J gave up 4 bases, with 7 bases separating them. The CDR3: CASSYLYEQYF. CDR3 bases: TGTGCCAGCAGTTACTTATACGAGCAGTACTTC.

The rearrangement joins TRBV6-6 to TRBJ1-2; 9 bases match TRBD1. The J segment lost 8 bases and the V segment lost 6 bases, leaving 4 bases of the junction unmatched. Germline V gene data show CDR1 as MNHNY and CDR2 as SVGAGI (reference sequence). The CDR3 has 12 residues. The CDR3 protein is CASRTGGVGYTF. As DNA, the CDR3 is TGTGCCAGCAGAACAGGGGGCGTCGGCTACACCTTC.

The chain joins TRBV28 to TRBJ2-6, with 11 nucleotides matching TRBD1. The CDR3 covers 20 residues. Germline V lookup: CDR1 MDHEN, CDR2 SYDVKM. The trim removed 5 bases at V and 1 base at J, leaving 13 bases unmatched. The CDR3 bases are TGTGCCAGCAGTCTAATATTGGGGGGACAGGGGGAGTCTGGGGCCAACGTCCTGACTTTC. Translation: CASSLILGGQGESGANVLTF.

The CDR3 nucleotides are TGTGCCAGCAGCACCTCGGAAGGATATCACACCGGGGAGCTGTTTTTT. It codes for CASSTSEGYHTGELFF. This chain joins TRBV5-5 and TRBJ2-2; D is undetermined. With 4 bases removed from V and 3 bases from J, the gap between germline ends came to 16 bases. Germline V gene data show CDR1 as SGHKS and CDR2 as YYEKEE (reference sequence). The CDR3 runs to 16 residues.

V usage is TRBV4-3 and J usage is TRBJ1-1; maybe TRBD1 (5 bases). The CDR3 is made up of 15 amino acids. Trimming removed 0 bases from V and 4 bases from J, with 12 bases in between. Looked up from germline, CDR1 is LGHNA and CDR2 is YSLEER. CDR3 nucleotides: TGCGCCAGCAGCCAAGATAGTGCAGGGAGCACTGAAGCTTTCTTT. It yields the protein CASSQDSAGSTEAFF.

The genes are TRBV5-1 and TRBJ2-7, with TRBD1 matching over 8 bases. Trimming removed 0 bases from V and 4 bases from J; junction bases left unmatched: 9. Per the germline V gene, CDR1 is SGHRS and CDR2 is YFSETQ. The CDR3 runs 16 residues. The CDR3: CASSLGPQGAGYEQYF. The CDR3 DNA sequence: TGCGCCAGCAGCTTGGGCCCTCAGGGGGCCGGATACGAGCAGTACTTC.

This sequence joins TRBV18 and TRBJ2-1, with 7 bases lining up with TRBD2. The CDR3 runs 14 residues. CDR1 is KGHSH and CDR2 is LQKENI in the germline V gene. V shed 6 bases, J shed 5 bases, and the junction held 7 bases outside the gene matches. CDR3 DNA: TGTGCCAGCTCCCGTTGGGGGGGGGACAATGAGCAGTTCTTC. Encoded protein: CASSRWGGDNEQFF. The entire variable domain, with the rest obtained from reference TRBV18 and TRBJ2-1, is as follows: NAGVMQNPRHLVRRRGQEARLRCSPMKGHSHVYWYRQLPEEGLKFMVYLQKENIIDESGMPKERFSAEFPKEGPSILRIQQVVRGDSAAYFCASSRWGGDNEQFFGPGTRLTVL.

This sequence joins TRBV6-1 and TRBJ1-2; D unresolved. Trimming removed 3 bases at V and 0 bases at J, with 14 bases between. The CDR3 spans 16 residues. CDR1 and CDR2 (germline): MNHNS, SASEGT. Here the CDR3 DNA reads TGTGCCAGCAGTGAGACCTCAGTAGTTCCTAACTATGGCTACACCTTC. This gives the protein CASSETSVVPNYGYTF.

The chain links TRBV28 to TRBJ2-1; TRBD2 agrees at 7 bases. CDR1 MDHEN and CDR2 SYDVKM come from the germline V gene. V dropped 3 bases and J dropped 5; count of bases not matched to a gene: 4. This CDR3 spans 14 amino acids. The CDR3 here is CASSFEAGDNEQFF. As DNA, the CDR3 is TGTGCCAGCAGTTTTGAGGCGGGAGACAATGAGCAGTTCTTC.

Details on this clone: Within the sample, other DNA sequences also encode this same CDR3. The rearrangement joins TRBV7-2 to TRBJ2-1, with 7 bases lining up with TRBD2. The germline CDR1 and CDR2 sequences are SGHTA and FQGNSA. The length of the CDR3 is 16 residues. V lost 0 bases, J lost 1 base, and 3 bases stayed unmatched. The CDR3 here is CASSLALAASYNEQFF. For the CDR3, the DNA is TGTGCCAGCAGCTTAGCCCTAGCGGCTTCCTACAATGAGCAGTTCTTC.